A selection of T cell receptor beta chains follows, all from one sample in a study of T cells after posttransplantation cyclophosphamide. Clones were read by immunoSEQ multiplex PCR, and TCRdb kept only the in-frame ones, dropping some. Recorded here are about 40,000 clones, none singletons. Sequencing input: PBMCs. Receptor source: a woman in her fifties or sixties in good health and a related stem cell transplant donor. Both conserved end residues are part of each CDR3. Each record gives: J gene, V gene, CDR3 protein.

TRBJ2-7,TRBV6-5,CASIQRGGGGYEQYF
TRBJ1-6,TRBV6-5,CASSLQGAGSPLHF
TRBJ2-3,TRBV4-1,CASNPNTNSLTDTQYF
TRBJ1-1,TRBV19,CASSNQGMAEAFF
TRBJ1-2,TRBV30,CAWSVRAGNGYTF
TRBJ1-6,TRBV5-1,CASSFGQGANSPLHF
TRBJ1-5,TRBV27,CASSSGGKGNQPQHF
TRBJ2-7,TRBV7-9,CASSLGTVEAYEQYF
TRBJ1-1,TRBV30,CAWTPGHSNTEAFF
TRBJ1-1,TRBV28,CASRAIFLNTEAFF
TRBJ2-5,TRBV5-1,CASSPRTGNGETQYF
TRBJ1-2,TRBV28,CASSDSFYGYTF
TRBJ2-1,TRBV28,CASSSGQGLNEQFF
TRBJ1-1,TRBV6-1,CASNAPGQGDTEAFF
TRBJ1-5,TRBV6-5,CASSLSVYQPQHF
TRBJ1-1,TRBV10-1,CASSSDRNTEAFF
TRBJ1-4,TRBV5-5,CASSFSGNEKLFF
TRBJ1-6,TRBV27,CASSRDRDSYNSPLHF
TRBJ2-3,TRBV9,CASSVVMDTQYF
TRBJ1-5,TRBV28,CASNRESGSDQPQHF
TRBJ2-3,TRBV5-1,CASSLGNSGDTDTQYF
TRBJ1-1,TRBV18,CASSPRTGSMNTEAFF
-,TRBV6-6,CASSSDRGYYEQYF
TRBJ1-4,TRBV2,CASRQGSTNEKLFF
TRBJ1-5,TRBV27,CASSPRPGHSNQPQHF
TRBJ1-4,TRBV30,CAWSAARGATAVKLFF
TRBJ2-3,TRBV7-2,CASSLGGLAGGTDTQYF
TRBJ2-3,TRBV5-1,CASSLQPGGTDTQYF
TRBJ1-5,TRBV28,CASKTEVQPQHF
TRBJ1-1,TRBV19,CASSQVRNTEAFF
TRBJ1-1,TRBV18,CASSFWGAEAFF
TRBJ1-5,TRBV5-6,CASSPGQGANQPQHF
TRBJ2-3,TRBV9,CASSVAGTATDTQYF
TRBJ1-1,TRBV19,CASSKGQGRSNTEAFF
TRBJ2-2,TRBV29-1,CSVVGQGTTGELFF
TRBJ1-2,TRBV5-1,CASSWDRTYGYTF
TRBJ1-1,TRBV6-5,CASSPPTGQTRAFF
TRBJ2-2,TRBV11-3,CASSLDQATPTGELFF
TRBJ2-7,TRBV7-8,CASSLGPGSRGLEQYF
TRBJ1-1,TRBV7-2,CASSRDRLTEAFF
TRBJ2-3,TRBV15,CATSRDFSGVDTDTQYF
TRBJ1-5,TRBV2,CASTGLNSNQPQHF
TRBJ1-3,TRBV6-5,CASSRFLSGNTIYF
TRBJ2-7,TRBV6-1,CASRDRGPYEQYF
TRBJ2-2,TRBV5-6,CASSLGSTGELFF
TRBJ1-1,TRBV28,CASSRTGTEAFF
TRBJ1-4,TRBV30,CAYREQTQKLFF
TRBJ2-7,TRBV7-8,CASSPLGGSSSYEQYF
TRBJ2-4,TRBV9,CASSEGTSGVIAKNIQYF
TRBJ1-1,TRBV5-4,CASSLGRGQVNTEAFF
TRBJ1-2,TRBV5-1,CASSVDRGANYGYTF
TRBJ1-1,TRBV27,CASASDSLSEAFF
TRBJ2-4,TRBV19,CASSYTGRDIQYF
TRBJ2-7,TRBV19,CASSSGRNYEQYF
-,TRBV5-1,CASSLGTGAREQYF
TRBJ1-2,TRBV2,CASRPMTGTGYTF
TRBJ1-1,TRBV7-8,CASSPQGLYTEAFF
TRBJ2-3,TRBV2,CASSVDSGDTQYF
TRBJ2-1,TRBV27,CASSRLTSDNEQFF
TRBJ2-3,TRBV7-2,CASSLSYTDTQYF